These 30 T cell receptor beta chains were all obtained from the same sample, sequenced in a study of T cell repertoires in cytomegalovirus infection. TCRdb reprocessed the reads with MiXCR, giving one entry per CDR3 protein. The data contain 310,000 or so distinct CDR3 sequences, roughly a quarter of them seen just once; the ten biggest clones take up 14%. The sequencing sample was made of PBMCs. The receptor set was obtained from a human donor in good health (CMV status not recorded). Some clones in this sample may be carry-over from other donors' samples.

The chain links TRBV7-9 to TRBJ1-3, with D unresolved. Germline CDR1 reads SEHNR; CDR2 reads FQNEAQ (reference sequence). Trimming cost V 5 bases and J 0 bases, with 11 bases left between them. The CDR3 runs to 15 residues. The CDR3 reads CASSPEGLSGNTIYF. Here the CDR3 DNA reads TGTGCCAGCAGCCCCGAAGGGCTCTCTGGAAACACCATATATTTT.

This clonotype was recorded at least ten times. The J gene is TRBJ1-2, the V gene TRBV7-2; no reliable D call. Germline loops: CDR1 SGHTA, CDR2 FQGNSA. Trimming pared 6 bases from V and 5 bases from J, leaving 10 bases between. The CDR3 runs 12 residues. The CDR3 coding sequence is TGTGCCAGCAGTGAGCGGACGTATGGCTACACCTTC. Translated: CASSERTYGYTF.

This clonotype was counted once. This chain uses TRBV6-2 or TRBV6-3 with TRBJ2-7; 7 bases fit TRBD2. This CDR3 spans 13 amino acids. From germline, CDR1 is MNHEY and CDR2 SVGEGT. With V trimmed by 2 bases and J by 7 bases, 5 bases remained unmatched. The CDR3 region is CASSYHEAGEQYF. The DNA of the CDR3 is TGTGCCAGCAGTTACCACGAAGCGGGGGAGCAGTACTTC.

In this sample, this clonotype turned up many times. V gene TRBV7-2 combines with J gene TRBJ1-1; D gene uncertain. Trimming took off 2 bases at V and 2 bases at J, with 3 bases between the two ends. Germline CDR1 is SGHTA and CDR2 is FQGNSA. This CDR3 region has 12 residues. The DNA of the CDR3 is TGTGCCAGCAGCTTATTTAACACTGAAGCTTTCTTT. This sequence encodes CASSLFNTEAFF.

In DNA form, the CDR3 reads TGTGCCAGCAGTCCCCAGGGACAGGAGCAGTTCTTC. Its translation: CASSPQGQEQFF. V usage is TRBV27 and J usage is TRBJ2-1, with TRBD1 identical over 7 bases. Germline lookup yields CDR1 MNHEY and CDR2 SMNVEV (reference sequence). J gave up 10 bases and V 5 bases, and 5 bases lay outside the gene matches. This CDR3 has 12 residues.

This clonotype was observed many times. The rearrangement joins TRBV12-3 or TRBV12-4 to TRBJ1-3, with D tentatively TRBD1 (5 bases). This CDR3 has 20 amino acids. Trimming left V 2 bases short and J 4 bases short, with 27 bases between. In nucleotides, the CDR3 is TGTGCCAGCAGTTTATGGGGCGTGGGGACCGACTTGTCCCCCGGAAACACCATATATTTT. It translates to CASSLWGVGTDLSPGNTIYF.

Ten or more counts support this clonotype. The V and J genes are TRBV7-2 and TRBJ2-3; tentatively, D is TRBD2 (5 bases). V lost 5 bases to trimming and J lost 0 bases, with 15 bases between them. Germline CDR1 is SGHTA and CDR2 is FQGNSA. The CDR3 is made up of 16 amino acids. CDR3 bases: TGTGCCAGCAGCCGAGGGAGTGGGTATAGCACAGATACGCAGTATTTT. Protein sequence: CASSRGSGYSTDTQYF.

V usage is TRBV19 and J usage is TRBJ1-5, with D perhaps matching TRBD1 (5 bases). CDR1 LNHDA and CDR2 SQIVND come from the germline V gene (reference sequence). Trimming stripped 4 bases from V and 0 bases from J, with 13 bases between. The CDR3 length is 16 residues. CDR3 residues: CASSTDDSYSNQPQHF. The CDR3 DNA follows: TGTGCCAGTAGTACCGATGACAGCTATAGCAATCAGCCCCAGCATTTT.

This sequence joins TRBV7-2 and TRBJ2-5; D call uncertain. Germline CDR1 and CDR2: SGHTA and FQGNSA. CDR3 size: 13 residues. Trimming took off 2 bases at V and 5 bases at J, with 9 bases between the two ends. CDR3 residues: CASSLSTRETQYF. CDR3 coding DNA: TGTGCCAGCAGCTTAAGTACCCGGGAGACCCAGTACTTC.

This clonotype was detected many times. The V gene is TRBV7-2, the J gene TRBJ1-2; 8 bases fit TRBD1. CDR1 and CDR2 (germline): SGHTA, FQGNSA. The CDR3 is 13 residues long. The junction had 7 bases not matched to a gene; V was cut back by 5 bases and J by 8 bases. The CDR3 nucleotides read TGTGCCAGCAGCCCGGGGACAGGCCGGGGCTACACCTTC. As protein: CASSPGTGRGYTF.

Only a few counts were recorded for this clonotype. The chain is built from TRBV19 and TRBJ1-3; D gene unclear. The CDR3 extends over 13 amino acids. Trimming left V 5 bases short and J 4 bases short, with 9 bases between. The V gene's germline CDR1 is LNHDA and CDR2 SQIVND (reference sequence). The CDR3 DNA follows: TGTGCCAGTAGTCCACCAGGAGGAAACACCATATATTTT. Translation: CASSPPGGNTIYF.

There are a few counts of this clonotype. J is TRBJ2-5 and V is TRBV30, with TRBD1 matching 8 bases. Germline V gene lookup returns CDR1 GTSNPN and CDR2 SVGIG (reference sequence). This CDR3 contains 13 residues. The V gene end was trimmed by 4 bases and the J gene end by 5 bases; junction bases not matched to a gene: 6. For the CDR3, the DNA is TGTGCCTGGAAGGGGCGGACAGGGGAGACCCAGTACTTC. The encoded protein is CAWKGRTGETQYF.

V gene TRBV28 combines with J gene TRBJ1-5; D is unclear. The CDR3 sequence is 13 residues long. CDR1 MDHEN and CDR2 SYDVKM come from the germline V gene. V was clipped by 6 bases and J by 3 bases, with 9 bases between them. The CDR3 loop is CASRGSFNQPQHF. The CDR3 nucleotides are TGTGCCAGCAGGGGATCCTTCAATCAGCCCCAGCATTTT.

This chain links TRBV6-2 or TRBV6-3 with TRBJ2-2; D is ambiguous. In germline, CDR1 is MNHEY, CDR2 SVGEGT. Trimming stripped 0 bases from V and 1 base from J, with 6 bases between. The CDR3 covers 15 residues. The CDR3 DNA reads TGTGCCAGCAGTTACTCGTACGGGAACACCGGGGAGCTGTTTTTT. Encoded protein: CASSYSYGNTGELFF.

The V and J genes are TRBV20-1 and TRBJ2-3; D may be TRBD2 (5 bases). The CDR3 is 16 amino acids. Germline V gene data show CDR1 as DFQATT and CDR2 as SNEGSKA (reference sequence). The V and J ends lost 3 bases and 6 bases respectively, with 22 bases between them. CDR3 nucleotide sequence: TGCAGTGCTAGGGGCGGAGGTAGCGCTAGGAGGGATACGCAGTATTTT. It specifies CSARGGGSARRDTQYF.

The chain uses TRBV7-9 and TRBJ2-1; 9 bases align to TRBD1. This CDR3 region has 15 residues. Germline-derived CDR1 and CDR2 are SEHNR and FQNEAQ (reference sequence). Trimming at V came to 4 bases and at J to 9 bases, leaving 10 bases not matched to a gene. The CDR3: CASSWTGQGVIEQFF. The CDR3 region has the DNA TGTGCCAGCAGCTGGACGGGACAGGGAGTGATTGAGCAGTTCTTC.

The chain couples TRBV20-1 to TRBJ2-1; D unresolved. CDR3 length: 14 amino acids. Trimming shortened V by 1 base and J by 4 bases, and 11 bases separated the two germline ends. Germline CDR1 and CDR2: DFQATT and SNEGSKA (reference sequence). The DNA of the CDR3 is TGCAGTGCTAGAGCTCCAAATTCGTACAATGAGCAGTTCTTC. Amino acids: CSARAPNSYNEQFF.

V gene TRBV2 combines with J gene TRBJ2-2, with 9 bases fitting TRBD1. The CDR3 consists of 14 residues. The V segment lost 6 bases and the J segment 4 bases; nucleotides outside the gene matches: 3. The germline V gene has CDR1 SNHLY and CDR2 FYNNEI. The CDR3 coding sequence is TGTGCCAGCAGCCCGGGACAGGGCACCGGGGAGCTGTTTTTT. Residues: CASSPGQGTGELFF.

This clonotype occurred many times. The rearrangement joins TRBV27 to TRBJ2-7; 7 bases are a match to TRBD2. The CDR3 has 18 amino acids. Germline V gene lookup returns CDR1 MNHEY and CDR2 SMNVEV (reference sequence). V lost 5 bases, J lost 8 bases, and 24 bases stayed unmatched. CDR3 residues: CASSVRVGNGGKVGQQYF. CDR3 sequence (DNA): TGTGCCAGCAGTGTGCGCGTGGGAAACGGGGGGAAAGTCGGCCAGCAGTACTTC.

This clonotype was counted at least ten times. The J gene is TRBJ2-1, the V gene TRBV7-6, with 7 nucleotides matching TRBD2. Germline loops: CDR1 SGHVS, CDR2 FNYEAQ. Losses at the gene ends were 2 bases for V and 8 bases for J; bases not matched to a gene: 9. CDR3 length equals 15 residues. The CDR3 nucleotides read TGTGCCAGCAGCTTACGAGGGAGGGCCTCGGATGAGCAGTTCTTC. Encoded protein: CASSLRGRASDEQFF. Filled out from reference TRBV7-6 and TRBJ2-1, the complete variable domain reads GAGVSQSPRYKVTKRGQDVALRCDPISGHVSLYWYRQALGQGPEFLTYFNYEAQQDKSGLPNDRFSAERPEGSISTLTIQRTEQRDSAMYRCASSLRGRASDEQFFGPGTRLTVL.

V usage is TRBV6-6 and J usage is TRBJ2-1, with D hard to call. The CDR3 has 15 residues. The V end was cut by 2 bases, the J end by 4 bases, with 12 bases between. Germline V CDR1 and CDR2: MNHNY, SVGAGI (reference sequence). CDR3: CASSYTGKLYNEQFF. The CDR3 nucleotides read TGTGCCAGCAGTTACACTGGGAAGCTTTACAATGAGCAGTTCTTC.

This chain connects TRBV7-2 to TRBJ2-5; D is undetermined. The CDR3 length is 14 residues. Germline values: CDR1 SGHTA, CDR2 FQGNSA. Trimming removed 1 base at V and 4 bases at J, with 10 bases between. This chain's CDR3 is CASSLETPRETQYF. CDR3 sequence (DNA): TGTGCCAGCAGCTTAGAAACACCCCGAGAGACCCAGTACTTC.

This clonotype was counted many times. The chain is built from TRBV7-8 and TRBJ2-1; no firm D call. The V and J ends lost 5 bases and 5 bases respectively, with 16 bases between them. Germline CDR1 SGHVS, CDR2 FQNEAQ. There are 15 residues in the CDR3. The CDR3 DNA reads TGTGCCAGCAGCCCCGGAGTCCTGAAAGACAATGAGCAGTTCTTC. Translation gives CASSPGVLKDNEQFF.

This clonotype was seen more than once but under ten times. This rearrangement joins TRBV7-9 to TRBJ1-6, with 8 bases lining up with TRBD1. Trimming cost V 3 bases and J 5 bases; bases outside gene matches: 3. The germline V gene has CDR1 SEHNR and CDR2 FQNEAQ (reference sequence). The length of the CDR3 is 15 residues. CDR3 in amino acids: CASSFPGGDNSPLHF. The CDR3 region has the DNA TGTGCCAGCAGCTTTCCAGGGGGCGATAATTCACCCCTCCACTTT.

The chain employs TRBV6-2 or TRBV6-3 and TRBJ1-5; 7 bases agree with TRBD1. V lost 6 bases to trimming and J lost 2 bases; unmatched junction nucleotides: 4. CDR3 length: 14 residues. Germline V gene sequence: CDR1 MNHEY, CDR2 SVGEGT. This CDR3 reads CASRRTGGNQPQHF. As DNA, the CDR3 is TGTGCCAGCAGACGAACAGGGGGCAATCAGCCCCAGCATTTT.

V and J are TRBV2 and TRBJ2-2, with D possibly matching TRBD2 (6 bases). The CDR3 length is 14 residues. Germline values: CDR1 SNHLY, CDR2 FYNNEI. V was cut by 2 bases and J by 6 bases, with 10 bases left in between. The CDR3 DNA follows: TGTGCCAGCAGTGAATTGGAGGGTGCCGGGGAGCTGTTTTTT. Protein product: CASSELEGAGELFF.

V is TRBV6-1 and J is TRBJ2-3; D perhaps matches TRBD1 (5 bases). Trimming took off 2 bases at V and 8 bases at J, with 11 bases between the two ends. Germline CDR1 and CDR2: MNHNS and SASEGT. The CDR3 totals 13 residues. This CDR3 reads CASSEIGRGTQYF. The DNA of the CDR3 is TGTGCCAGCAGTGAAATCGGAAGGGGTACGCAGTATTTT.

The chain links TRBV20-1 to TRBJ2-4, with 8 nucleotides matching TRBD1. The CDR3 covers 15 residues. V gave up 6 bases and J gave up 1 base; unmatched junction bases: 8. From germline, CDR1 is DFQATT and CDR2 SNEGSKA (reference sequence). CDR3: CSARDRWTAKNIQYF. CDR3 DNA: TGCAGTGCCCGGGACAGGTGGACGGCCAAAAACATTCAGTACTTC.

This clonotype was counted between two and nine times. The gene calls are TRBV7-3 and TRBJ2-7, with 8 bases aligning to TRBD1. From germline, CDR1 is SGHTA and CDR2 FQGTGA. This CDR3 is built from 15 residues. J was trimmed by 0 bases and V by 5 bases; bases with no gene match: 6. CDR3 protein: CASSVSGGNSYEQYF. DNA for the CDR3: TGTGCCAGCAGCGTTTCAGGGGGCAACTCCTACGAGCAGTACTTC.

The rearrangement uses TRBV20-1 and TRBJ1-2; maybe TRBD1 (6 bases). Trimming removed 6 bases from V and 6 bases from J, with 17 bases in between. The CDR3 has 13 residues. The germline V gene encodes CDR1 DFQATT and CDR2 SNEGSKA (reference sequence). The CDR3 DNA reads TGCAGTGCCGACCCCCGGGGGGCAAATGGCTACACCTTC. It codes for CSADPRGANGYTF.